Reported below is one T cell receptor (beta chain). This clone has only a few counts. Its antigen target is currently unknown. Nothing much larger sits one base from this clone, and base qualities are not available. The collaborating institutions used their own protocols to collect whole blood in K2EDTA tubes. Collaborator samples were shipped for TCRbeta analysis as frozen whole blood, isolated PBMCs, or DNA extracted from either sample type. This specimen comes from a study of blood T cell repertoires in COVID-19 (dated by TCRdb to 2019 to 2021). Regarding the research as a whole: Collaborator samples came from the United States, Italy and Spain and covered acute and convalescent phases of COVID-19. The material from the prospective study consisted of cDNA or gDNA derived from T cells, B-cell-depleted T cells, or PBMCs. Subjects who had been exposed to COVID-19, were actively infected with it, or had recovered from it provided the deeply sampled blood TCRbeta repertoires that made up the dataset. A freely available public database, intended as a resource for researchers studying the immune response to SARS-CoV-2, is where the repertoires were released. The samples were drawn from the first 160 participants of the ongoing ImmuneRACE study and from over a thousand subjects provided by 6 global collaborators. Nearly every sample came with metadata listing a de-identified subject ID, COVID-19 status, age in years and sex. Where available, HLA class I and class II types were obtained from metadata supplied by the sample provider rather than from assay-based typing. The study at large found these results: Clinical and demographic metadata were provided uncurated, with the amount varying by source and participant.

Trimming at the junction amounts to 7 bases on V and 6 bases on J, and the germline ends lie 12 bases apart. The germline V gene (reference sequence) provides CDR1 SEHNR and CDR2 FQNEAQ. CDR3 length: 12 amino acids, cysteine to phenylalanine. Only the CDR3 part of the read is kept: 36 bases, read in frame from the first base. TCRbeta CDR3 regions were amplified from genomic DNA by means of the immunoSEQ Assay, a bias-controlled multiplex PCR. The authors processed their data as follows. Nucleated cell counts per sample were estimated from amplification of reference gene primers within the assay. Sequence reads were collapsed and filtered to measure the absolute abundance of every unique TCRbeta CDR3 rearrangement. Productive Simpson clonality was computed per sample as the square root of Simpson's diversity index over productive rearrangements. TCRdb carries this immuneACCESS record with in-frame sequences only. Its versions omit some clonotypes, under half of them owing to an unresolved V gene in the studies checked, with the rest unexplained. V and J calls and clone size are given by that table; D and trimming were obtained from the DNA. In this sample the table shows about 170,000 clones, 86% of which occur a single time. The top ten hold roughly 3.4% of the sample.

Sequencing was done on a sample of peripheral blood. The sequence derives from a man in his 70s with acute or convalescent COVID-19. The chain links TRBV7-9 with TRBJ1-1; the D segment cannot be called with confidence. CDR3 loop: CASIGEIPEAFF. The sequence in DNA is TGTGCCAGCATCGGGGAGATCCCTGAAGCTTTCTTT.